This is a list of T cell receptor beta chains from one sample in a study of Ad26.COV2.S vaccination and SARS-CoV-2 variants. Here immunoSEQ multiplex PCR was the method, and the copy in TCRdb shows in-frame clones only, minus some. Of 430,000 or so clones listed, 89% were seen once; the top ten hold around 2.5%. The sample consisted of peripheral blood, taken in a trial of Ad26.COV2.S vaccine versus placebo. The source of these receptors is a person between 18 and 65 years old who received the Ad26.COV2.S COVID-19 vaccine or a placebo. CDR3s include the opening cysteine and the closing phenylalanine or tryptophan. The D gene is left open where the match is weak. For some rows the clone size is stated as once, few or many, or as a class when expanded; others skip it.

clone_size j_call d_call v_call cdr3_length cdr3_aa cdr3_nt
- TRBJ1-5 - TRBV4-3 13 CASSHQLGQPQHF TGCGCCAGCAGCCACCAGTTAGGACAGCCCCAGCATTTT
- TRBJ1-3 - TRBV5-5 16 CASSAPERASGNTIYF TGTGCCAGCAGCGCCCCGGAGCGAGCCTCTGGAAACACCATATATTTT
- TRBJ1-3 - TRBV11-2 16 CASSLGPSYSGNTIYF TGTGCCAGCAGCTTAGGACCCAGTTACTCTGGAAACACCATATATTTT
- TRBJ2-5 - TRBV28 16 CASSGAAPPAWETQYF TGTGCCAGCAGTGGGGCGGCTCCACCCGCCTGGGAGACCCAGTACTTC
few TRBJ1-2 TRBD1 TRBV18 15 CASSLGTEANYGYTF TGTGCCAGCTCACTTGGGACAGAAGCTAACTATGGCTACACCTTC
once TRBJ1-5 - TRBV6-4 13 CASSIEGNQPQHF TGTGCCAGCAGTATTGAAGGGAATCAGCCCCAGCATTTT
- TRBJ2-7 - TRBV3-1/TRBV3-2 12 CASSQEGYEQYF TGTGCCAGCAGCCAAGAGGGCTACGAGCAGTACTTC
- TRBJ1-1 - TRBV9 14 CASSPSGSDTEAFF TGTGCCAGCAGCCCCAGCGGGAGTGACACTGAAGCTTTCTTT
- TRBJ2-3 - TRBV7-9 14 CASSPGATRDTQYF TGTGCCAGCAGTCCCGGGGCAACGAGAGATACGCAGTATTTT
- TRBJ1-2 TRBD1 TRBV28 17 CASSTPRQGGRLYGYAF TGTGCCAGCAGTACTCCTCGACAGGGCGGCCGTCTCTATGGCTACGCCTTC
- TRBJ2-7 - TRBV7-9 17 CASSLGRTTGPLAEQYF TGTGCCAGCAGCTTAGGCCGAACGACAGGCCCGCTCGCCGAGCAGTACTTC
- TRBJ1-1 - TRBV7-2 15 CASSPGRGWNTEAFF TGTGCCAGCAGCCCGGGACGCGGATGGAACACTGAAGCTTTCTTT
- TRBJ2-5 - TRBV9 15 CASSVAAGRYETQYF TGTGCCAGCAGCGTAGCTGCAGGACGGTACGAGACCCAGTACTTC
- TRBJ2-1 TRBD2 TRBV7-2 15 CASSLSSGVAEEQFF TGTGCCAGCAGCTTATCTAGCGGGGTCGCTGAGGAGCAGTTCTTC
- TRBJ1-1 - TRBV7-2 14 CASSLRAMNTEAFF TGTGCCAGCAGCTTACGGGCGATGAACACTGAAGCTTTCTTT
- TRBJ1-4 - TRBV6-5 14 CASSPGGFQEKLFF TGTGCCAGCAGTCCTGGGGGGTTCCAGGAAAAACTGTTTTTT
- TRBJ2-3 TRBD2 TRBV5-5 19 CASSPLASGGFLSTDTQYF TGTGCCAGCAGCCCTCTGGCTAGCGGGGGATTTCTTAGCACAGATACGCAGTATTTT
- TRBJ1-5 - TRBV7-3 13 CASSLTGNQPQHF TGTGCCAGCAGCTTAACGGGAAATCAGCCCCAGCATTTT
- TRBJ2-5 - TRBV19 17 CASSIRSGIAVQETQYF TGTGCCAGTAGTATCAGGTCTGGGATAGCGGTACAAGAGACCCAGTACTTC